This T cell receptor beta chain comes out of a study of shared clonotypes between healthy human individuals. Study details: Two women and a few men aged 18 to 49 served as donors.

Evenly divided among several immunoSEQ plates was the genomic DNA of each subset. This table comes from immunoSEQ multiplex PCR, and its TCRdb copy is limited to in-frame clones, with some not included. The data hold 1.5 million to 2.5 million clones, with roughly 94% observed a single time. The junction had 9 bases not matched to a gene; V was cut back by 5 bases and J by 6 bases. The CDR3 loop spans 15 amino acids. Germline assignment: CDR1 SGHAT and CDR2 FQNNGV. Naive-designated CD8 cells lacked CD45RO, were positively enriched for CCR7, and omitted terminally differentiated effector memory CD45RA+ cells. Those who donated were healthy HIV-negative adults, with no recent acute infections or vaccinations reported.

This rearrangement joins TRBV11-2 to TRBJ2-1; TRBD2 matches at 8 bases. The sequencing sample was made of naive CD8+ T cells sorted from blood. This receptor was taken from a man younger than 35 in good health. The CDR3 spells CASSLLAGPSNEQFF. CDR3 sequence (DNA): TGTGCCAGCAGCCTCCTAGCGGGCCCCAGCAATGAGCAGTTCTTC. The full variable domain, its missing parts supplied by reference TRBV11-2 and TRBJ2-1, is EAGVAQSPRYKIIEKRQSVAFWCNPISGHATLYWYQQILGQGPKLLIQFQNNGVVDDSQLPKDRFSAERLKGVDSTLKIQPAKLEDSAVYLCASSLLAGPSNEQFFGPGTRLTVL.